This is a list of T cell receptor beta chains from one sample in a study of blood T cell repertoires in COVID-19. Data came from immunoSEQ multiplex PCR; TCRdb stores just in-frame clones and leaves some out. Of some 220,000 clones in the sample, around four fifths were seen once. Sequenced: peripheral blood. These receptors were taken from a woman in her sixties with active or convalescent COVID-19. The CDR3 runs from the conserved cysteine through the conserved F or W. A D gene is named only where the DNA matches it firmly. Size tells how often a clone was seen (once, few, many) or the class of an expanded clone, and some rows leave it out.

D	V	size	J	CDR3	DNA
-	TRBV2	-	TRBJ2-5	CASSLRGEGTQYF	TGTGCCAGCAGTCTCAGGGGAGAGGGGACCCAGTACTTC
-	TRBV5-1	-	TRBJ1-2	CASSLATGDGYTF	TGCGCCAGCAGCTTGGCCACCGGGGATGGCTACACCTTC
TRBD2	TRBV10-1	once	TRBJ2-1	CASSDPGLAGEDEQFF	TGCGCCAGCAGTGATCCGGGACTAGCGGGAGAGGATGAGCAGTTCTTC
TRBD1	TRBV6-1	-	TRBJ1-2	CASSEGTGAWYGYTF	TGTGCCAGCAGTGAAGGGACAGGGGCTTGGTATGGCTACACCTTC
-	TRBV5-1	-	TRBJ1-2	CASSPLGPGAYGYTF	TGCGCCAGCAGTCCTCTGGGCCCCGGCGCCTATGGCTACACCTTC
-	TRBV28	many	TRBJ1-5	CASTRSLDQPQHF	TGTGCCAGCACCAGGTCTCTCGACCAGCCCCAGCATTTT
TRBD2	TRBV5-4	-	TRBJ2-3	CASSLAGLAGTRTDTQYF	TGTGCCAGCAGCTTGGCCGGACTAGCGGGGACCCGAACAGATACGCAGTATTTT
-	TRBV2	-	TRBJ1-2	CASSTLGAQDYGYTF	TGTGCCAGCAGTACCCTAGGGGCGCAGGACTATGGCTACACCTTC
-	TRBV6-5	-	TRBJ2-7	CASSKTGFGEQYF	TGTGCCAGCAGTAAGACAGGATTCGGGGAGCAGTACTTC
TRBD1	TRBV11-3	many	TRBJ2-7	CASSVPGQSSYEQYF	TGTGCCAGCAGCGTCCCGGGACAGAGCTCCTACGAGCAGTACTTC
-	TRBV6-6	-	TRBJ1-6	CASSYEGGISPLHF	TGTGCCAGCAGTTACGAAGGAGGGATTTCACCCCTCCACTTT
-	TRBV5-6	-	TRBJ1-4	CASSLGKRNEKLFF	TGTGCCAGCAGCTTGGGCAAGCGGAATGAAAAACTGTTTTTT
TRBD1	TRBV9	-	TRBJ1-2	CASSRTGVEYGYTF	TGTGCCAGCAGCCGGACAGGGGTAGAGTATGGCTACACCTTC
TRBD2	TRBV11-3	once	TRBJ2-1	CASSLTSGRFDEQFF	TGTGCCAGCAGCTTGACTAGCGGGAGGTTCGATGAGCAGTTCTTC
-	TRBV29-1	-	TRBJ2-3	CTPRGTENSSTDTQYF	TGCACCCCCCGGGGGACAGAGAACTCTAGCACAGATACGCAGTATTTT
-	TRBV19	-	TRBJ1-1	CASSIQISAEAFF	TGTGCCAGTAGTATTCAAATTAGCGCTGAAGCTTTCTTT
TRBD1	TRBV10-2	-	TRBJ1-3	CASSENRGLGNTIYF	TGCGCCAGCAGTGAGAACAGGGGGCTTGGAAACACCATATATTTT
TRBD2	TRBV11-2	few	TRBJ2-5	CASSFTPAGGQETQYF	TGTGCCAGCAGCTTCACCCCAGCGGGGGGGCAAGAGACCCAGTACTTC
TRBD2	TRBV29-1	-	TRBJ2-1	CSVPWKPGLASNEQFF	TGCAGCGTTCCTTGGAAACCGGGACTAGCAAGCAATGAGCAGTTCTTC
TRBD1	TRBV2	-	TRBJ1-1	CASRSGTANTEAFF	TGTGCCAGCAGGTCCGGGACAGCTAACACTGAAGCTTTCTTT
-	TRBV10-1	-	TRBJ2-1	CASSDGGSKNEQFF	TGCGCCAGCAGTGACGGTGGGAGTAAGAATGAGCAGTTCTTC
TRBD1	TRBV2	-	TRBJ1-1	CASSGDRRDTEAFF	TGTGCCAGCAGTGGGGACAGGCGGGACACTGAAGCTTTCTTT
TRBD2	TRBV3-1/TRBV3-2	-	TRBJ2-7	CASSQIAGAEQYF	TGTGCCAGCAGCCAAATAGCGGGAGCCGAGCAGTACTTC
TRBD1	TRBV28	-	TRBJ2-1	CASSLFSGQFHEQFF	TGTGCCAGCAGTTTATTCTCGGGACAGTTCCATGAGCAGTTCTTC
-	TRBV7-9	-	TRBJ1-3	CASSPQGLSSGNTIYF	TGTGCCAGCAGCCCTCAGGGGCTCAGCTCTGGAAACACCATATATTTT
-	TRBV6-6	few	TRBJ1-6	CASSYSRQDSGPLHF	TGTGCCAGCAGTTACTCTAGACAGGATAGTGGACCCCTCCACTTT
-	TRBV4-1	-	TRBJ1-5	CASSSQGSGQPQHF	TGCGCCAGCAGCTCTCAGGGAAGTGGACAGCCCCAGCATTTT
-	TRBV10-3	-	TRBJ2-7	CAISEPQTGAYEQYF	TGTGCCATCAGTGAGCCCCAGACGGGAGCCTACGAGCAGTACTTC
-	TRBV20-1	-	TRBJ2-1	CSARVGGEQFF	TGCAGTGCTAGAGTGGGGGGTGAGCAGTTCTTC